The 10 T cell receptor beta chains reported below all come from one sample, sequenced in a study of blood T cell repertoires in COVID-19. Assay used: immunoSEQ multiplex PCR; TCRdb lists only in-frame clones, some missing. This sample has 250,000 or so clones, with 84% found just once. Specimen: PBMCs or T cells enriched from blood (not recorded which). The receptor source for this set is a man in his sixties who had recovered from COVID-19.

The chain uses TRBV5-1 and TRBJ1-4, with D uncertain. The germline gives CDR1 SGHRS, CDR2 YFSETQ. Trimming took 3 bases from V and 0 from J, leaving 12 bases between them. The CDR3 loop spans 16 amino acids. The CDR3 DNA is TGCGCCAGCAGCTGGCAAGTCGGGGCAACTAATGAAAAACTGTTTTTT. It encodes CASSWQVGATNEKLFF.

CDR3 sequence reads: CASSLTQVSYEQYF. DNA of the CDR3: TGTGCCAGCAGCTTAACGCAGGTTTCCTACGAGCAGTACTTC. The J gene is TRBJ2-7, the V gene TRBV11-2; no firm D call. Trimming removed 2 bases from V and 1 base from J, with 9 bases in between. Germline CDR1 SGHAT, CDR2 FQNNGV. This CDR3 has 14 residues. Supplemented by reference TRBV11-2 and TRBJ2-7, the full variable domain reads EAGVAQSPRYKIIEKRQSVAFWCNPISGHATLYWYQQILGQGPKLLIQFQNNGVVDDSQLPKDRFSAERLKGVDSTLKIQPAKLEDSAVYLCASSLTQVSYEQYFGPGTRLTVT.

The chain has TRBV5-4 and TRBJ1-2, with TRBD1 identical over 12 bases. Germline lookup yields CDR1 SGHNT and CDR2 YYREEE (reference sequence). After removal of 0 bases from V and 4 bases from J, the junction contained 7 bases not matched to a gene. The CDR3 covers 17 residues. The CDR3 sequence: CASSLGGQGASFYGYTF. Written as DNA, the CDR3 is TGTGCCAGCAGCTTGGGGGGACAGGGGGCTTCCTTCTATGGCTACACCTTC.

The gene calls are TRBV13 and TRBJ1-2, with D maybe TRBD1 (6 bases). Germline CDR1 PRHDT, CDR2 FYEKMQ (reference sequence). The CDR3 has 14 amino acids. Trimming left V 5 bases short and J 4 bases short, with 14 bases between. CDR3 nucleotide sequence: TGTGCCAGCAGCACCCCAGGGGCAATCTATGGCTACACCTTC. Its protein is CASSTPGAIYGYTF.

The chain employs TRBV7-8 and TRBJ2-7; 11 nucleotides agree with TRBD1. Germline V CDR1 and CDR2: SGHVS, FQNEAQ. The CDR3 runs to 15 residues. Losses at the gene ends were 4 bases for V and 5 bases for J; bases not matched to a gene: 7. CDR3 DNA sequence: TGTGCCAGCAGCTACCGGGACAGGGGGGTCCACGAGCAGTACTTC. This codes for CASSYRDRGVHEQYF.

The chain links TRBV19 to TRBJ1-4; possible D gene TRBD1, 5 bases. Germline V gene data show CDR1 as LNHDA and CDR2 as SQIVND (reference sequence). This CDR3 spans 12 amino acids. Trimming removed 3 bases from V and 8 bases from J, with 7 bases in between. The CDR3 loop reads CASSMWGEKLFF. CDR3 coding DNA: TGTGCCAGTAGTATGTGGGGCGAAAAACTGTTTTTT.

CDR3 loop: CASSWDRDYNSPLHF. The DNA of the CDR3 is TGTGCCAGCAGCTGGGACAGGGACTATAATTCACCCCTCCACTTT. This chain uses TRBV11-3 with TRBJ1-6, with TRBD1 identical over 9 bases. Germline values: CDR1 SGHNT, CDR2 YENEEA. CDR3 size: 15 residues. V shed 4 bases, J shed 3 bases, and the junction held 1 base outside the gene matches.

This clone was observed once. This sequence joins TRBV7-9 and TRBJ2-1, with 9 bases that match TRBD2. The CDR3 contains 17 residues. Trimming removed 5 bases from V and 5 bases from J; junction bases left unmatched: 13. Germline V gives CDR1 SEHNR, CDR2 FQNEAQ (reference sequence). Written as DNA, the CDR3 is TGTGCCAGCAGCCCCAACCCCGGCGGGGGGGGGAACAATGAGCAGTTCTTC. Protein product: CASSPNPGGGGNNEQFF.

The CDR3 nucleotides read TGTGCCAGTCGACAGGGAAGCTCCTACAATGAGCAGTTCTTC. It translates to CASRQGSSYNEQFF. This chain links TRBV18 with TRBJ2-1, with 7 bases matching TRBD1. With 9 bases clipped from V and 0 bases from J, the junction kept 5 bases outside the gene matches. This CDR3 spans 14 amino acids. Germline V gives CDR1 KGHSH, CDR2 LQKENI.

The CDR3 DNA follows: TGCAGCGTCGGGACAGGGTCTAATGAAAAACTGTTTTTT. Protein sequence: CSVGTGSNEKLFF. The V and J genes are TRBV29-1 and TRBJ1-4; 9 nucleotides match TRBD1. The trim removed 6 bases at V and 3 bases at J, leaving 2 bases unmatched. In germline, CDR1 is SQVTM, CDR2 ANQGSEA. The CDR3 length is 13 residues.